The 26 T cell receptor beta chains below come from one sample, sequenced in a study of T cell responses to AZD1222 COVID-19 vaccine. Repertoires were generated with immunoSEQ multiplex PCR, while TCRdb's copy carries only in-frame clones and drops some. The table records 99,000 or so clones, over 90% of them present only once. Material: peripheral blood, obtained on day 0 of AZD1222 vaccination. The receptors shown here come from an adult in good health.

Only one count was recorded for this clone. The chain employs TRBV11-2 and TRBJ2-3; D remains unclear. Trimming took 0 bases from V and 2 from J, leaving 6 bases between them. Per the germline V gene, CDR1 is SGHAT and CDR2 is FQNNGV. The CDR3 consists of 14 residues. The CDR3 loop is CASSLDRLTDTQYF. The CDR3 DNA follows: TGTGCCAGCAGCTTAGATCGGCTCACAGATACGCAGTATTTT.

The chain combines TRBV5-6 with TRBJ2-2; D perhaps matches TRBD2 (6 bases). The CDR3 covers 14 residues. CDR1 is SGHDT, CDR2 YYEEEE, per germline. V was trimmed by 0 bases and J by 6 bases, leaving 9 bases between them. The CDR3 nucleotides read TGTGCCAGCAGCTTGGTGTGGGGGGCCGGGGAGCTGTTTTTT. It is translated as CASSLVWGAGELFF.

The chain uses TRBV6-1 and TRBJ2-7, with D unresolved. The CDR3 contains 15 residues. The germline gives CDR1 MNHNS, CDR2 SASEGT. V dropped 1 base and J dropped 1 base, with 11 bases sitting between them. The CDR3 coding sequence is TGTGCCAGCAGTGAAGGTAACCCCCCTTCCTACGAGCAGTACTTC. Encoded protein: CASSEGNPPSYEQYF.

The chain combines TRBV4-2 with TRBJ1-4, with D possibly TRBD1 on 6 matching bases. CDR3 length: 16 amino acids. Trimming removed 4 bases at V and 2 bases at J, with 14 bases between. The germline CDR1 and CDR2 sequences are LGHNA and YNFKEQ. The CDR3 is CASSLNSGATNEKLFF. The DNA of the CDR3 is TGTGCCAGCAGCCTTAACTCAGGGGCGACTAATGAAAAACTGTTTTTT.

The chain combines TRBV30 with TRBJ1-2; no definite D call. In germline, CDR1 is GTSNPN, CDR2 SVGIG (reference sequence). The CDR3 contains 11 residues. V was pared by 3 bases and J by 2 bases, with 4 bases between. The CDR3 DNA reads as TGTGCCTGGAGCCCAAACTATGGCTACACCTTC. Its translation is CAWSPNYGYTF.

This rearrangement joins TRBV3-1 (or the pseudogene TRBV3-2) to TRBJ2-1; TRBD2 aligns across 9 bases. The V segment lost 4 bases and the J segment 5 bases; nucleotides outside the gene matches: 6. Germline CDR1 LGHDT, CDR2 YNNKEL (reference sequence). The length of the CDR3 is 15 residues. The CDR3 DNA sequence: TGTGCCAGCAGCCGGGGACTAGCCAGAGACAATGAGCAGTTCTTC. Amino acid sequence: CASSRGLARDNEQFF.

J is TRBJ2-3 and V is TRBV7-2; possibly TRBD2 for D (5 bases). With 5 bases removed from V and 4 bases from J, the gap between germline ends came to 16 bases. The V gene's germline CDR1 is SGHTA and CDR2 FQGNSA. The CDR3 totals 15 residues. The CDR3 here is CASSPVAGESDTQYF. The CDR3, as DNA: TGTGCCAGCAGCCCAGTGGCGGGCGAATCAGATACGCAGTATTTT. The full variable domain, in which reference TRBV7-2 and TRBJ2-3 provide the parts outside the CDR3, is GAGVSQSPSNKVTEKGKDVELRCDPISGHTALYWYRQSLGQGLEFLIYFQGNSAPDKSGLPSDRFSAERTGGSVSTLTIQRTQQEDSAVYLCASSPVAGESDTQYFGPGTRLTVL.

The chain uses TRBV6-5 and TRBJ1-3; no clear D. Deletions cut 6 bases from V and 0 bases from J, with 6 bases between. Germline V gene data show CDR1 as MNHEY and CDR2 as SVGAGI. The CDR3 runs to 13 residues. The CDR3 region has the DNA TGTGCCAGCAGACAAAGCTCTGGAAACACCATATATTTT. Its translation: CASRQSSGNTIYF.

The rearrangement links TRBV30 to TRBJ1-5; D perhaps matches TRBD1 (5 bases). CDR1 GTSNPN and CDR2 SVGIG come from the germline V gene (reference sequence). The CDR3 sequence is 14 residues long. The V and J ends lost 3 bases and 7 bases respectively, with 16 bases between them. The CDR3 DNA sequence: TGTGCCTGGAGGGGGCGAAGCGGATGGCAGCCCCAGCATTTT. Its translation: CAWRGRSGWQPQHF. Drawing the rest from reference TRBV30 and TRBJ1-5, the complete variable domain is SQTIHQWPATLVQPVGSPLSLECTVEGTSNPNLYWYRQAAGRGLQLLFYSVGIGQISSEVPQNLSASRPQDRQFILSSKKLLLSDSGFYLCAWRGRSGWQPQHFGDGTRLSIL.

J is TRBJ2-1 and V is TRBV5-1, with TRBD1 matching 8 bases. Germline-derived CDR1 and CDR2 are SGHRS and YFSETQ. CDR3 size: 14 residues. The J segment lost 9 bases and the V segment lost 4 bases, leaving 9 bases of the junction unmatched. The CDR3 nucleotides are TGCGCCAGCAGCCAACAGGACAGGGCGAGTGAGCAGTTCTTC. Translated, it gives CASSQQDRASEQFF.

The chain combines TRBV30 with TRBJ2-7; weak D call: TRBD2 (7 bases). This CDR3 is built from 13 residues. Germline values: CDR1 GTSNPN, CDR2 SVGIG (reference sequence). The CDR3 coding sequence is TGTGGCTTGGCGGGGGCCGGTCGCTACGAGCAGTACTTC. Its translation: CGLAGAGRYEQYF. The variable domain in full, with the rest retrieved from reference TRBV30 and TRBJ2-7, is SQTIHQWPATLVQPVGSPLSLECTVEGTSNPNLYWYRQAAGRGLQLLFYSVGIGQISSEVPQNLSASRPQDRQFILSSKKLLLSDSGFYLCGLAGAGRYEQYFGPGTRLTVT.

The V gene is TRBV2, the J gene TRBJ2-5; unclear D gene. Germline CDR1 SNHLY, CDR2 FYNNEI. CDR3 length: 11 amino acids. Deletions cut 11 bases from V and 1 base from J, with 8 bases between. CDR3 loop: CAARPQETQYF. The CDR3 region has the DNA TGTGCCGCTAGGCCCCAAGAGACCCAGTACTTC.

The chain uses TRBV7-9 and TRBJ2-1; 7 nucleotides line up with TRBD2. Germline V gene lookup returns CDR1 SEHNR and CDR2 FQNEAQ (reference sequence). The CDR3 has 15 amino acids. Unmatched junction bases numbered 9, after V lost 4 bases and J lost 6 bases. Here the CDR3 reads CASSSPGTTFNEQFF. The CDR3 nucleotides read TGTGCCAGCAGCTCGCCCGGGACTACCTTCAATGAGCAGTTCTTC.

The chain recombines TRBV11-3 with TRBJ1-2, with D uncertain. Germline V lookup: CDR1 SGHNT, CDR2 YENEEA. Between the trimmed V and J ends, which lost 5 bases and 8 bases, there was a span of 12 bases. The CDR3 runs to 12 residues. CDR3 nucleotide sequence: TGTGCCAGCAGCCGGCCAAGCTCGGGCTACACCTTC. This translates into CASSRPSSGYTF. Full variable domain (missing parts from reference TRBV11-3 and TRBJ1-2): EAGVVQSPRYKIIEKKQPVAFWCNPISGHNTLYWYLQNLGQGPELLIRYENEEAVDDSQLPKDRFSAERLKGVDSTLKIQPAELGDSAVYLCASSRPSSGYTFGSGTRLTVV.

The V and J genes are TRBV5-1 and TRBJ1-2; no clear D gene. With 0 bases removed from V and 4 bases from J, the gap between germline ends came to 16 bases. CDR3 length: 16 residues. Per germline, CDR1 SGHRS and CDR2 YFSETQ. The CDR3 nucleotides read TGCGCCAGCAGCTTGGCCGTCTTTGGAGGAAGCTATGGCTACACCTTC. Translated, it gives CASSLAVFGGSYGYTF.

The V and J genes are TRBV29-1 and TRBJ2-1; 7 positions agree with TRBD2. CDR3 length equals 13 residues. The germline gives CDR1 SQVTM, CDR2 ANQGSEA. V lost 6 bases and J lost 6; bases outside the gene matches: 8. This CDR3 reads CSVRGGGGNEQFF. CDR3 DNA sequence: TGCAGCGTCCGCGGTGGGGGGGGCAATGAGCAGTTCTTC.

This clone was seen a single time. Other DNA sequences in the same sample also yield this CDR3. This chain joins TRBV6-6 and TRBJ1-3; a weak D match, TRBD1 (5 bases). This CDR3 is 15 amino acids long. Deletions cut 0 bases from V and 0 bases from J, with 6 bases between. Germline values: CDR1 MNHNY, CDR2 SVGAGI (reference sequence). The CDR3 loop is CASSYSGGSGNTIYF. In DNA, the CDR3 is TGTGCCAGCAGTTACTCCGGGGGCTCTGGAAACACCATATATTTT.

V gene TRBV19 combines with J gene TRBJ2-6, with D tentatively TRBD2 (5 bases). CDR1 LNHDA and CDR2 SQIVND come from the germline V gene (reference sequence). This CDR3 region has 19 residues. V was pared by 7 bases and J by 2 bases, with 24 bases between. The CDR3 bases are TGTGCCAGTATGGCCCCCCAAGCGGCCCGAGGCACTGGGGCCAACGTCCTGACTTTC. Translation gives CASMAPQAARGTGANVLTF.

CDR3 in amino acids: CASRGGASTDTQYF. The CDR3 DNA follows: TGCGCCAGTCGAGGGGGCGCCTCCACAGATACGCAGTATTTT. The chain is built from TRBV5-1 and TRBJ2-3, with 7 positions matching TRBD1. V shed 8 bases and J 2 bases; nucleotides not matched to a gene: 8. CDR1 is SGHRS, CDR2 YFSETQ, per germline. The CDR3 has 14 residues.

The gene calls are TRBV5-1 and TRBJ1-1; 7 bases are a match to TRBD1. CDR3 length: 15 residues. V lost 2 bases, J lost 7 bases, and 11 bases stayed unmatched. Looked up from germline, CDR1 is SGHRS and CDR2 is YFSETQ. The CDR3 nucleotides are TGCGCCAGCAGCTTTAGGAACACAGGGGAGAGTGAAGCTTTCTTT. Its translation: CASSFRNTGESEAFF.

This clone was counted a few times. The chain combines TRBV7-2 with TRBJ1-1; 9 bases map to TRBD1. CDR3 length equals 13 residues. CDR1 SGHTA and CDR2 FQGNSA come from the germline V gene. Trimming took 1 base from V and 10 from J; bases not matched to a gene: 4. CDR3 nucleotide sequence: TGTGCCAGCAGCTTAGGGACAGGGGTAATAGCTTTCTTT. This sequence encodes CASSLGTGVIAFF.

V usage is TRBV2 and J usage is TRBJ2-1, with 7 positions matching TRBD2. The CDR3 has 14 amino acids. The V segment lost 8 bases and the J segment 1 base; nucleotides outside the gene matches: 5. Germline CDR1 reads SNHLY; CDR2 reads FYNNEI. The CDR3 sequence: CASQRESSYNEQFF. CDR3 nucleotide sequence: TGTGCCAGCCAGCGGGAAAGTTCCTACAATGAGCAGTTCTTC. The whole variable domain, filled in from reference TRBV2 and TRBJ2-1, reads EPEVTQTPSHQVTQMGQEVILRCVPISNHLYFYWYRQILGQKVEFLVSFYNNEISEKSEIFDDQFSVERPDGSNFTLKIRSTKLEDSAMYFCASQRESSYNEQFFGPGTRLTVL.

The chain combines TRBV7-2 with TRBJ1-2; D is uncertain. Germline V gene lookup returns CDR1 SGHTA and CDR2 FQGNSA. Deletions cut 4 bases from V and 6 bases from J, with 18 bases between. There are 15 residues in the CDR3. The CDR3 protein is CASSYQITSPDGYTF. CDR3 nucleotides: TGTGCCAGCAGCTACCAAATAACCTCGCCAGATGGCTACACCTTC.

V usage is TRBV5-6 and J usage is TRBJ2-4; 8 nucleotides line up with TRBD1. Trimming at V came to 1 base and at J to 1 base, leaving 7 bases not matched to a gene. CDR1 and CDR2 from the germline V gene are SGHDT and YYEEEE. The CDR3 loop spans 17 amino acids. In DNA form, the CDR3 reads TGTGCCAGCAGCTTGCCAGGGGGCGGAGCGGCCAAAAACATTCAGTACTTC. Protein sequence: CASSLPGGGAAKNIQYF.

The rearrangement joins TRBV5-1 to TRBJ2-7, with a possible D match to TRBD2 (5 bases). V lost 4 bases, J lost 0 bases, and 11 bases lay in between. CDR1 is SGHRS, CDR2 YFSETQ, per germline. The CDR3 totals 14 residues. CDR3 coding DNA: TGCGCCAGCAGCCGGACTGGGAGCTCCTACGAGCAGTACTTC. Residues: CASSRTGSSYEQYF.

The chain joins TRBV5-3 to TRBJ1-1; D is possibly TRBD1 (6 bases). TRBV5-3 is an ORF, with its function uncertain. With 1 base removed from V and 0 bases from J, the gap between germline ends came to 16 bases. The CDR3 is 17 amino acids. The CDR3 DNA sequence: TGTGCCAGAAGCTTGCCCTACAGGTGGGACATGAACACTGAAGCTTTCTTT. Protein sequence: CARSLPYRWDMNTEAFF.